Listed below are T cell receptor beta chains from one sample, sequenced in a study of T cells in Graves' hyperthyroidism and ophthalmopathy. One entry per CDR3 protein, called by TCRdb with MiXCR from the multiplex PCR reads. Of some 620,000 distinct CDR3 sequences listed, around 15% were seen once; the top ten hold around 4%. The material sequenced was blood. These receptors all stem from a young woman with Graves' hyperthyroidism. Both conserved end residues are part of each CDR3. Fields, in order: J gene, clone size, V gene, CDR3 length, D gene, CDR3 protein, CDR3 DNA. A D gene is named only where the DNA matches it firmly. Size is omitted from some rows. Given values are once, few, many or a class for expanded clones.

TRBJ2-7 few TRBV30 14 . CALSGAGSFYEQYF TGTGCCCTAAGTGGGGCAGGGAGTTTCTACGAGCAGTACTTC
TRBJ2-1 many TRBV2 14 . CASSSGSVSNEQFF TGTGCCAGCAGTTCCGGGAGCGTCTCCAATGAGCAGTTCTTC
TRBJ2-1 many TRBV18 16 TRBD2 CASSPPVGLAGVAQFF TGTGCCAGCTCACCACCGGTCGGACTAGCGGGAGTAGCCCAGTTCTTC
TRBJ1-5 . TRBV20-1 13 . CSASSGINQPQHF TGCAGTGCTAGTTCGGGGATCAATCAGCCCCAGCATTTT
TRBJ2-7 . TRBV6-5 18 . CASSYPTRGGPSSYEQYF TGTGCCAGCAGTTACCCTACCCGGGGCGGGCCGAGCTCCTACGAGCAGTACTTC
TRBJ2-7 many TRBV3-1 12 . CASSQGGVEQYF TGTGCCAGCAGCCAAGGAGGGGTCGAGCAGTACTTC
TRBJ2-7 many TRBV2 14 . CASSRSGQSYEQYF TGTGCCAGCAGTCGAAGTGGGCAGTCCTACGAGCAGTACTTC
TRBJ2-2 . TRBV2 13 . CASLKGNTGELFF TGTGCCAGCTTAAAGGGGAACACCGGGGAGCTGTTTTTT
TRBJ1-2 . TRBV7-9 17 . CASSLGYYRDTNYGYTF TGTGCCAGCAGCTTAGGGTATTACCGGGACACCAACTATGGCTACACCTTC
TRBJ1-2 . TRBV5-1 12 . CASQGANYGYTF TGCGCCAGCCAGGGTGCCAACTATGGCTACACCTTC
TRBJ2-5 . TRBV4-1 13 . CASRGSNQETQYF TGCGCCAGCAGGGGTAGCAATCAAGAGACCCAGTACTTC
TRBJ2-7 . TRBV29-1 12 . CSAPGGGNEQYF TGCAGCGCCCCAGGTGGCGGGAACGAGCAGTACTTC
TRBJ2-5 . TRBV19 14 . CASSINGRQETQYF TGTGCCAGTAGTATAAATGGCAGACAAGAGACCCAGTACTTC
TRBJ2-1 few TRBV9 15 TRBD2 CASSVDLAGGGEQFF TGTGCCAGCAGCGTAGATCTAGCGGGAGGGGGGGAGCAGTTCTTC
TRBJ1-1 few TRBV20-1 14 . CSATLGLSNTEAFF TGCAGTGCCACCCTCGGGCTGTCGAACACTGAAGCTTTCTTT
TRBJ2-1 many TRBV28 16 TRBD2 CASSPTSEQAYNEQFF TGTGCCAGCAGTCCCACTAGCGAACAAGCTTACAATGAGCAGTTCTTC
TRBJ1-1 few TRBV7-8 17 . CASSLGGRGWGRTEAFF TGTGCCAGCAGCTTAGGGGGGAGGGGATGGGGTCGCACTGAAGCTTTCTTT
TRBJ2-5 . TRBV12-3/TRBV12-4 14 TRBD1 CASSMGQAKETQYF TGTGCCAGCAGTATGGGACAGGCGAAAGAGACCCAGTACTTC
TRBJ1-2 many TRBV7-9 13 . CASNRDGGRGYTF TGTGCCAGCAATCGCGACGGGGGCCGCGGCTACACCTTC
TRBJ2-7 many TRBV3-1 17 TRBD2 CASSQVLAGASSYEQYF TGTGCCAGCAGCCAGGTACTAGCGGGCGCTTCATCCTACGAGCAGTACTTC
TRBJ2-7 many TRBV20-1 16 . CSARALGPEGGYEQYF TGCAGTGCTAGAGCCTTAGGGCCTGAAGGGGGGTACGAGCAGTACTTC
TRBJ2-5 few TRBV30 12 TRBD1 CAWSVSGGTQYF TGTGCCTGGAGTGTATCAGGGGGGACCCAGTACTTC
TRBJ1-5 . TRBV9 13 . CASSVEPSEPQHF TGTGCCAGCAGCGTAGAACCCTCGGAGCCCCAGCATTTT
TRBJ2-3 many TRBV7-2 16 TRBD2 CASSLGLAGWTDTQYF TGTGCCAGCAGCTTGGGACTAGCGGGATGGACAGATACGCAGTATTTT
TRBJ1-2 many TRBV7-9 16 TRBD1 CASSSGHRGPLYGYTF TGTGCCAGCAGCTCCGGTCACAGGGGTCCCCTTTATGGCTACACCTTC
TRBJ2-7 . TRBV2 14 TRBD1 CASKSGTGLYEQYF TGTGCCAGCAAGTCCGGGACAGGCCTCTACGAGCAGTACTTC
TRBJ2-3 . TRBV6-5 15 TRBD1 CASSYDRGYTDTQYF TGTGCCAGCAGTTACGACAGGGGATACACAGATACGCAGTATTTT
TRBJ2-1 . TRBV5-4 13 . CASRKRGANEQFF TGTGCCAGCAGGAAGAGGGGGGCTAATGAGCAGTTCTTC
TRBJ2-1 few TRBV27 16 TRBD2 CASSLSGTRKIGEQFF TGTGCCAGCAGTTTATCTGGGACTAGGAAAATCGGTGAGCAGTTCTTC
TRBJ1-1 few TRBV5-1 13 . CASSPLAGTEAFF TGCGCCAGCAGCCCCCTGGCGGGCACTGAAGCTTTCTTT
TRBJ2-1 many TRBV7-3 19 TRBD2 CASSSGLAVSSTDYNEQFF TGTGCCAGCAGCTCGGGACTAGCGGTCTCTTCTACCGACTACAATGAGCAGTTCTTC
TRBJ2-7 many TRBV6-1 15 TRBD2 CASSNGLADSYEQYF TGTGCCAGCAGTAACGGACTAGCGGACTCCTACGAGCAGTACTTC
TRBJ1-4 few TRBV5-1 14 . CASSFTTTREKLFF TGCGCCAGCAGCTTCACAACGACGCGGGAAAAACTGTTTTTT
TRBJ2-7 . TRBV5-1 17 . CASSLGLGGGGPYEQYF TGCGCCAGCAGCTTGGGTTTGGGGGGAGGGGGCCCCTACGAGCAGTACTTC
TRBJ2-6 . TRBV11-3 17 TRBD1 CASSQGDRGSGANVLTF TGTGCCAGCAGCCAGGGGGACAGGGGATCAGGGGCCAACGTCCTGACTTTC
TRBJ1-2 . TRBV12-5 15 . CASGLDVGTAYGYTF TGTGCTAGTGGTTTGGACGTTGGGACGGCCTATGGCTACACCTTC
TRBJ2-1 many TRBV28 15 . CASSTLRVSYNEQFF TGTGCCAGCAGTACACTGAGGGTCTCCTACAATGAGCAGTTCTTC
TRBJ2-7 many TRBV2 12 . CASSWTGVEQYF TGTGCCAGCAGCTGGACTGGGGTGGAGCAGTACTTC
TRBJ1-1 many TRBV6-1 14 . CASSEWRGDTEAFF TGTGCCAGCAGTGAATGGAGAGGGGACACTGAAGCTTTCTTT
TRBJ1-1 many TRBV28 13 . CASSLPVNTEAFF TGTGCCAGCAGTTTGCCTGTGAACACTGAAGCTTTCTTT
TRBJ1-4 few TRBV7-9 19 . CASSLRFPGTPATNEKLFF TGTGCCAGCAGTCTCCGATTCCCCGGGACACCTGCAACTAATGAAAAACTGTTTTTT
TRBJ2-4 . TRBV18 15 . CASSPSGLAKNIQYF TGTGCCAGCTCACCCTCGGGGCTAGCCAAAAACATTCAGTACTTC
TRBJ2-1 . TRBV4-3 16 TRBD2 CASSQDWLAGASEQFF TGCGCCAGCAGCCAAGATTGGCTAGCGGGAGCCAGTGAGCAGTTCTTC
TRBJ2-3 many TRBV11-2 15 TRBD1 CASSVYRGNTDTQYF TGTGCCAGCAGCGTCTACAGGGGAAACACAGATACGCAGTATTTT
TRBJ1-5 many TRBV20-1 15 . CSARLRVGSNQPQHF TGCAGTGCTAGACTCCGGGTGGGAAGCAATCAGCCCCAGCATTTT
TRBJ1-3 . TRBV3-1 16 . CASSQGVTSSGNTIYF TGTGCCAGCAGCCAAGGAGTAACAAGCTCTGGAAACACCATATATTTT
TRBJ1-2 few TRBV29-1 10 . CSATANGYTF TGCAGCGCAACGGCGAATGGCTACACCTTC
TRBJ2-5 many TRBV2 14 . CASSESTGKETQYF TGTGCCAGCAGTGAAAGTACAGGGAAAGAGACCCAGTACTTC
TRBJ1-5 . TRBV19 14 . CASTGTASNQPQHF TGTGCCAGTACCGGGACGGCTAGCAATCAGCCCCAGCATTTT
TRBJ1-1 few TRBV4-1 16 TRBD1 CASSQARDRLNTEAFF TGCGCCAGCAGCCAAGCTCGGGACAGATTGAACACTGAAGCTTTCTTT
TRBJ1-2 few TRBV24-1 16 . CATSDPALQGSYGYTF TGTGCCACCAGTGACCCTGCCTTACAAGGGAGCTATGGCTACACCTTC
TRBJ2-2 many TRBV12-3/TRBV12-4 15 TRBD2 CASSLAGGWAGELFF TGTGCCAGCAGTCTAGCGGGAGGTTGGGCCGGGGAGCTGTTTTTT
TRBJ1-5 many TRBV7-2 16 . CASSLAQRGVYQPQHF TGTGCCAGCAGCTTAGCGCAGCGAGGGGTTTATCAGCCCCAGCATTTT
TRBJ2-1 . TRBV20-1 19 . CSARDTPLRARGSYNEQFF TGCAGTGCTAGAGATACCCCCCTGAGGGCCAGAGGCTCCTACAATGAGCAGTTCTTC
TRBJ2-2 many TRBV2 15 . CASSADRLTTGELFF TGTGCCAGCAGTGCAGACAGACTGACCACCGGGGAGCTGTTTTTT
TRBJ1-1 many TRBV5-1 14 TRBD1 CASTSQGRDTEAFF TGCGCCAGCACCTCACAGGGGAGAGACACTGAAGCTTTCTTT
TRBJ1-4 many TRBV6-1 14 . CASSPQGTNEKLFF TGTGCCAGCAGTCCGCAGGGAACTAATGAAAAACTGTTTTTT
TRBJ2-7 . TRBV15 16 TRBD1 CATSPFLSQGDGEQYF TGTGCCACCAGCCCCTTTTTATCACAGGGGGACGGCGAGCAGTACTTC
TRBJ2-1 many TRBV3-1 12 . CASSLRPHEQFF TGTGCCAGCAGCTTAAGACCTCATGAGCAGTTCTTC
TRBJ2-1 . TRBV29-1 17 TRBD1 CSVEVPSTGPWDDEQFF TGCAGCGTTGAAGTACCTTCGACAGGGCCCTGGGACGATGAGCAGTTCTTC